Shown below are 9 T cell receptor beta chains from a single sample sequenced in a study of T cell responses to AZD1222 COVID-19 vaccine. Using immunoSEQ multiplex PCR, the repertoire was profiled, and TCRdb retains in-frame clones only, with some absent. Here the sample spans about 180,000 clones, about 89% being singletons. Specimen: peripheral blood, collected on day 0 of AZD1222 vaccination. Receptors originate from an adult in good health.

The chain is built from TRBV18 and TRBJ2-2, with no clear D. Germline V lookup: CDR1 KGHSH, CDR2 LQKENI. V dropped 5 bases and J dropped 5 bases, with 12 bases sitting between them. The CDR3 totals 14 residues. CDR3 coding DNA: TGTGCCAGCTCAATTCGAGACGGAACCGGGGAGCTGTTTTTT. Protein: CASSIRDGTGELFF.

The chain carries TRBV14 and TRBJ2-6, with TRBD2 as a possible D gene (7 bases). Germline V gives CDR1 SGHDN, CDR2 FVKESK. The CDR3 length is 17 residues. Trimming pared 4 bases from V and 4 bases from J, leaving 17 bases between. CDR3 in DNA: TGTGCCAGCAGCCCCCTAGGGGGGGGATCCGGGGCCAACGTCCTGACTTTC. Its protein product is CASSPLGGGSGANVLTF.

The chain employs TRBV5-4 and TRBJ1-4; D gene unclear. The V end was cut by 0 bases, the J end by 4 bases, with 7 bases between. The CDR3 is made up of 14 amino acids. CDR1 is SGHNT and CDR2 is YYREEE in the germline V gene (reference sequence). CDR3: CASSLGRYNEKLFF. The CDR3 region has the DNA TGTGCCAGCAGCTTGGGACGGTATAATGAAAAACTGTTTTTT.

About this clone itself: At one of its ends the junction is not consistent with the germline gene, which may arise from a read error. The DNA for the CDR3 is TGTGCCAGCAGCGTGACGGGGGACTATAGCTACACCTTC. The encoded protein is CASSVTGDYSYTF. The V call is TRBV9, the J call TRBJ1-2, with a weak D call TRBD1 (5 bases). CDR1 and CDR2 from the germline V gene are SGDLS and YYNGEE. The CDR3 runs to 13 residues.

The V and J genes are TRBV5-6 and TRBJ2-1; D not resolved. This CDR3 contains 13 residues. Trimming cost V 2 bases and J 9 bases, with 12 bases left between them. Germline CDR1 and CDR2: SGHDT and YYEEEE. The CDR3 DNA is TGTGCCAGCAGCTTAATCACTGGTAGTGAGCAGTTCTTC. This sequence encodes CASSLITGSEQFF.

This CDR3 reads CASSGGGPQETQYF. Here the CDR3 DNA reads TGCGCCAGCAGTGGAGGGGGGCCCCAAGAGACCCAGTACTTC. The chain uses TRBV10-1 and TRBJ2-5; tentatively, D is TRBD1 or TRBD2 (6 bases each). From germline, CDR1 is WNHNN and CDR2 SYGVQD (reference sequence). Trimming removed 4 bases at V and 1 base at J, with 10 bases between. CDR3 length: 14 amino acids.

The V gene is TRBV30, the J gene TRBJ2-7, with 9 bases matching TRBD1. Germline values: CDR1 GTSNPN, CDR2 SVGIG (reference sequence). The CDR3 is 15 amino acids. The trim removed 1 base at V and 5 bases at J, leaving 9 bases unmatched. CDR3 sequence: CAWSAPGQGAHEQYV. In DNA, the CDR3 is TGTGCCTGGAGTGCTCCGGGACAGGGAGCTCACGAGCAGTACGTC.

Here the CDR3 DNA reads TGTGCCAGCTCACCATCTACAGAGGTTAGCAATCAGCCCCAGCATTTT. Translated, it gives CASSPSTEVSNQPQHF. The chain recombines TRBV18 with TRBJ1-5; D uncertain. The CDR3 runs to 16 residues. Germline values: CDR1 KGHSH, CDR2 LQKENI. V lost 2 bases, J lost 0 bases, and 11 bases lay in between.

The CDR3 loop reads CASRSTWSEAFF. In nucleotides, the CDR3 is TGTGCCAGCAGATCAACATGGTCTGAAGCTTTCTTT. The chain recombines TRBV27 with TRBJ1-1; D gene uncertain. V dropped 6 bases and J dropped 6 bases, with 11 bases sitting between them. This CDR3 has 12 residues. CDR1 and CDR2 (germline): MNHEY, SMNVEV (reference sequence).